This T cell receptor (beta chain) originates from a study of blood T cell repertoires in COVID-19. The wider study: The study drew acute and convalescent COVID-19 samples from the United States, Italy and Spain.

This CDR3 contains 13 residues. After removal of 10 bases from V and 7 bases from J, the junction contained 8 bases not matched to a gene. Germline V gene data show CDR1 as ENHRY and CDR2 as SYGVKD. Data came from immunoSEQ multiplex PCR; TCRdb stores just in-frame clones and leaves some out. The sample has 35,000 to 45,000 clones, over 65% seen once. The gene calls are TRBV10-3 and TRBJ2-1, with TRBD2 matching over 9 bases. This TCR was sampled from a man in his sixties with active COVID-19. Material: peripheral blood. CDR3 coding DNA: TGTGCCACAAAAGCGGGAGGTAGGAATGAGCAGTTCTTC. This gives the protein CATKAGGRNEQFF.